This T cell receptor beta chain is from a study of blood T cell repertoires in COVID-19. Overall study: From the United States, Italy and Spain came samples of acute and convalescent COVID-19. The cDNA or gDNA used as material had been derived from T cells, B-cell-depleted T cells, or PBMCs.

Per the authors' pipeline: By means of reference gene primer amplification, nucleated cell counts were estimated. The method was immunoSEQ multiplex PCR; TCRdb's version includes in-frame clones alone and lacks a portion of them. Clonal size and the V and J genes are those of that table, whereas D and trimming came from the DNA. The sample includes some 460,000 clones, roughly nine tenths of them seen just once. This TCR was recovered from a woman under 30 with acute COVID-19. The specimen was PBMCs or T cells enriched from blood (not recorded which).

The CDR3 bases are TGCGCCAGCAGCTTGGCCAGGGGAAGCAATGAGCAGTTCTTC. Translated, it gives CASSLARGSNEQFF. The V gene is TRBV5-1, the J gene TRBJ2-1; D is perhaps TRBD1 (6 bases). CDR1 is SGHRS and CDR2 is YFSETQ in the germline V gene. Trimming removed 0 bases from V and 6 bases from J, with 10 bases in between. The CDR3 has 14 amino acids.